This TCR beta chain came from a study of CD8 T cells in ankylosing spondylitis. With regard to this clonotype: The target antigen is unknown.

Notes on the study in general: Earlier reports found some motif variants in synovial fluid and blood in reactive arthritis.

Trimming removed 1 base at V and 1 base at J, with 7 bases between. The CDR3 loop spans 15 amino acids. Germline lookup yields CDR1 KGHSH and CDR2 LQKENI. TCRdb itself ran the 5' RACE reads through MiXCR, one entry per CDR3 protein. This table has 250,000 to 350,000 distinct CDR3 sequences, 20% appearing once. This TCR derives from a male donor with ankylosing spondylitis or in good health (not recorded which). The sample was blood, either unsorted or a sorted T cell fraction (not recorded which). The chain recombines TRBV18 with TRBJ1-4, with D possibly being TRBD1 (5 bases). CDR3 amino acids: CASSPRRGTNEKLFF. CDR3 coding DNA: TGTGCCAGCTCACCACGGAGGGGAACTAATGAAAAACTGTTTTTT. Drawing the rest from reference TRBV18 and TRBJ1-4, the complete variable domain is NAGVMQNPRHLVRRRGQEARLRCSPMKGHSHVYWYRQLPEEGLKFMVYLQKENIIDESGMPKERFSAEFPKEGPSILRIQQVVRGDSAAYFCASSPRRGTNEKLFFGSGTQLSVL.